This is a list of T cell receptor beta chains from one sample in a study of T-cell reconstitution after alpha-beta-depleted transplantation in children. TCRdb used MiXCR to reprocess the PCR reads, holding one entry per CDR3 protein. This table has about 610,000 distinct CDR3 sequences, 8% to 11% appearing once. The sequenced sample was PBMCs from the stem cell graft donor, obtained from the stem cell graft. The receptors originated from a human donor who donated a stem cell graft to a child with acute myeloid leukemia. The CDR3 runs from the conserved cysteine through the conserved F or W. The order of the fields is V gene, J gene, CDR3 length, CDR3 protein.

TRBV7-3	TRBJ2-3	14	CASSPQARADTQYF
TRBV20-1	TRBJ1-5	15	CSAQDRGLRNQPQHF
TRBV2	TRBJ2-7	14	CASQGLAGESEQYF
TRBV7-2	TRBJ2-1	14	CASSPTGAVDEQFF
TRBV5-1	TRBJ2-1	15	CASSSDRGRVGEQFF
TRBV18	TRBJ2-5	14	CASSPSVRQETQYF
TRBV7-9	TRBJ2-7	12	CASSARDSEQYF
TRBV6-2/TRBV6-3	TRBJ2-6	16	CASSLLAGEGANVLTF
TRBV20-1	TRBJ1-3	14	CSAPDSNSGNTIYF
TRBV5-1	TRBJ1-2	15	CASSLAGTVTRGYTF
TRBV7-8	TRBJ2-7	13	CASSLETGREQYF
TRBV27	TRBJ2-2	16	CASSLYGTVNTGELFF
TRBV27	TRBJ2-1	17	CASSLPGTGGAHNEQFF
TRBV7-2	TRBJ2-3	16	CASSAIAGASIDTQYF
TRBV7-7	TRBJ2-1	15	CASSLAEGYTNEQFF
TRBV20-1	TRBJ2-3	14	CSAISGIWTDTQYF
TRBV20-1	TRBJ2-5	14	CSARDTSGKETQYF
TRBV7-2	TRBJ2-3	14	CASNPGPQRGPEYF
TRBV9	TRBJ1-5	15	CASSVGIWGDQPQHF
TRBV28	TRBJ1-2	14	CASSLQGLRSGYTF
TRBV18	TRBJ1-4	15	CASSPDLSGNEKLFF
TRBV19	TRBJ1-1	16	CASSPPGANSPTEAFF
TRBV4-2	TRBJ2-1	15	CASSRLESSYNEQFF
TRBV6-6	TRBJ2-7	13	CACTGTGAQEQYF
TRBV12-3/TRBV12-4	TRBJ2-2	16	CASSLRGAGNTGELFF
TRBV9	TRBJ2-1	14	CASSVDSLGNEQFF
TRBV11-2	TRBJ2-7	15	CASRPPGTGVYEQYF
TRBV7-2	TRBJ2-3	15	CASSLWQGAGDTQYF
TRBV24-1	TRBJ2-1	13	CATREGDWTEQFF
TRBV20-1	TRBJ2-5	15	CSAGGQGWYQETQYF
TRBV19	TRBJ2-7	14	CASSPLGLTPEQYF
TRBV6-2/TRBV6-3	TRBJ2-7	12	CASRTGVYEQYF
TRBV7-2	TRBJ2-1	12	CASIGRNNEQFF
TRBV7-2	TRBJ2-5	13	CASSFMGLETQYF
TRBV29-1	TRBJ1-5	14	CSVVDSSSNQPQHF
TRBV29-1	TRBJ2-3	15	CSALSRGRGTDTQYF
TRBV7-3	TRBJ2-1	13	CASSLGGTPEQFF
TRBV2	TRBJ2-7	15	CASSENGGTAYEQYF
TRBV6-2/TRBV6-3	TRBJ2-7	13	CASRTGLASEQYF
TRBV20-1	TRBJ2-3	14	CSASSGGSTDTQYF
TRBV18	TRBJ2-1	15	CASSGGQGAHNEQFF
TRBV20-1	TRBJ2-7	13	CSARLVGSLEQYF
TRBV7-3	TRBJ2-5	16	CASSPRRAGLSETQYF
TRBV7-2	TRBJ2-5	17	CASSLYASGRPGETQYF
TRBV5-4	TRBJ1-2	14	CASSSKTGGHGYTF